The 16 T cell receptor beta chains below were found in one sample sequenced in a study of tumor-infiltrating lymphocytes in primary liver carcinoma. Blood RNA came from unsorted whole blood; germline DNA was also extracted. Researchers generated TCR beta cDNA from around 0.55 ug of total RNA, relying on a constant-region primer. Amplification in three nested multiplex PCR rounds with slightly modified ARM-PCR gave rise to TCR beta libraries. It was with TRBV1-TRBV30 forward primers and a C-beta reverse primer that the first two PCR rounds were run, at 10 to 11 cycles each. TCRdb reanalysed the multiplex PCR reads using MiXCR and keeps one entry per CDR3 protein. The repertoire consists of around 330,000 distinct CDR3 sequences, with 65% occurring once and the leading ten covering about 8.4%. The sequencing sample was made of peripheral blood. The receptors derive from a man in his forties with primary liver carcinoma and hepatitis B virus infection.

This clonotype was seen more than once but under ten times. The chain is built from TRBV5-1 and TRBJ1-1; 7 bases match TRBD1. This CDR3 is built from 15 residues. Losses at the gene ends were 4 bases for V and 0 bases for J; bases not matched to a gene: 6. Germline lookup yields CDR1 SGHRS and CDR2 YFSETQ. The CDR3 here is CASSSRDSMNTEAFF. CDR3 DNA: TGCGCCAGCAGCAGCCGGGACAGTATGAACACTGAAGCTTTCTTT.

In the case of this clonotype: A single base separates this from a much larger clone, so it may be a read error. The chain's CDR3 is CASRLTVSTQGYTF. CDR3 nucleotide sequence: TGTGCCAGCAGACTAACCGTGTCAACGCAGGGCTACACCTTC. The chain uses TRBV28 and TRBJ1-2, with unresolved D. The V gene lost 6 bases and the J gene lost 8 bases, with 19 bases spanning the gap. The CDR3 extends over 14 amino acids. Germline-derived CDR1 and CDR2 are MDHEN and SYDVKM.

For this clonotype: One end of the junction does not line up with germline, which may come from a read error. The chain has TRBV6-2 or TRBV6-3 and TRBJ1-5, with D unclear. The CDR3 loop spans 14 amino acids. Germline V CDR1 and CDR2: MNHEY, SVGEGT. The CDR3 nucleotides read TGTCCCAGCAGTCAAAGGGATACCAATCAGCCCCGGCATTTT. It encodes CPSSQRDTNQPRHF.

This clonotype is judged medium-sized. J is TRBJ1-1 and V is TRBV10-3, with D perhaps matching TRBD1 (6 bases). CDR1 ENHRY and CDR2 SYGVKD come from the germline V gene. This CDR3 comprises 14 residues. V lost 8 bases to trimming and J lost 0 bases, with 13 bases between them. CDR3: CAIQGGGVNTEAFF. CDR3 nucleotides: TGTGCCATCCAAGGGGGAGGAGTGAACACTGAAGCTTTCTTT.

This clonotype has a handful of counts. The chain has TRBV5-1 and TRBJ2-6; D gene unclear. The length of the CDR3 is 14 residues. Deletions cut 5 bases from V and 3 bases from J, with 9 bases between. The V gene's germline CDR1 is SGHRS and CDR2 YFSETQ. DNA of the CDR3: TGCGCCAGCAGTGCCAGAGGTGGGGCCAACGTCCTGACTTTC. Residues: CASSARGGANVLTF. The variable domain in full, completed from reference TRBV5-1 and TRBJ2-6, reads KAGVTQTPRYLIKTRGQQVTLSCSPISGHRSVSWYQQTPGQGLQFLFEYFSETQRNKGNFPGRFSGRQFSNSRSEMNVSTLELGDSALYLCASSARGGANVLTFGAGSRLTVL.

As for this clonotype: This could be a read error, since a much larger clone is one nucleotide away. This chain connects TRBV14 to TRBJ1-4, with a tentative D call TRBD1 (6 bases). CDR1 is SGHDN, CDR2 FVKESK, per germline. The CDR3 runs 15 residues. Written as DNA, the CDR3 is TGTGCCAGCAACCAAGTAGACAGGAAAAATGAAAAACTGTTTTTT. This translates into CASNQVDRKNEKLFF.

This clonotype was picked up many times. The chain carries TRBV30 and TRBJ1-2; the D gene is possibly TRBD1 (5 bases). The CDR3 is 13 amino acids. Germline CDR1 is GTSNPN and CDR2 is SVGIG (reference sequence). Trimming cost V 6 bases and J 8 bases, with 19 bases left between them. CDR3 amino acids: CACPRGATGGYTF. The CDR3 nucleotides are TGTGCCTGCCCCCGCGGGGCCACCGGGGGCTACACCTTC.

There are many counts of this clonotype. The chain recombines TRBV12-3 or TRBV12-4 with TRBJ2-7; the D gene is possibly TRBD2 (6 bases). The V gene lost 0 bases and the J gene lost 6 bases, with 12 bases spanning the gap. The CDR3 is made up of 14 amino acids. DNA for the CDR3: TGTGCCAGCAGTTTAGCGGGGACTGGGATCGAGCAGTACTTC. The encoded protein is CASSLAGTGIEQYF.

This clonotype was observed a handful of times. A junction end diverges from the germline sequence, so it may reflect a read error. The CDR3 DNA reads TGTGCCAGCAGTGAACAGCTCTATGGCTACGCCTTC. It specifies CASSEQLYGYAF. The V gene is TRBV6-1, the J gene TRBJ1-2; D is undetermined. The length of the CDR3 is 12 residues. Germline lookup yields CDR1 MNHNS and CDR2 SASEGT.

The chain carries TRBV5-1 and TRBJ2-3; 10 bases line up with TRBD1. Germline V lookup: CDR1 SGHRS, CDR2 YFSETQ. This CDR3 spans 17 amino acids. Unmatched junction bases numbered 13, after V lost 8 bases and J lost 1 base. The CDR3 DNA sequence: TGCGCCAGAAGCAGCGCTACCGGGACAGGGGGCACAGATACGCAGTATTTT. Amino acid sequence: CARSSATGTGGTDTQYF. The full variable domain, with the rest looked up from reference TRBV5-1 and TRBJ2-3, is KAGVTQTPRYLIKTRGQQVTLSCSPISGHRSVSWYQQTPGQGLQFLFEYFSETQRNKGNFPGRFSGRQFSNSRSEMNVSTLELGDSALYLCARSSATGTGGTDTQYFGPGTRLTVL.

For this clonotype: A much larger clone is a single base away; this may be a read error. Likely a read error: the CDR3 ends without its conserved phenylalanine or tryptophan. The chain combines TRBV10-3 with TRBJ2-3, with 7 bases fitting TRBD2. The CDR3 runs 14 residues. Germline CDR1 reads ENHRY; CDR2 reads SYGVKD. Unmatched junction bases numbered 9, after V lost 10 bases and J lost 2 bases. The CDR3 DNA sequence: TGTGCCAGCCGGGGGACTACCAACACAGATACGCAGTATCTT. It yields the protein CASRGTTNTDTQYL.

This clonotype came up many times. The chain employs TRBV4-1 and TRBJ1-5, with D possibly matching TRBD1 (5 bases). The CDR3 extends over 16 amino acids. The germline V gene has CDR1 MGHRA and CDR2 YSYEKL. V lost 0 bases to trimming and J lost 9 bases, with 18 bases between them. The DNA for the CDR3 is TGCGCCAGCAGCCAAGAAGCGACAGTTCCTGGGTGGCCCCAGCATTTT. It is translated as CASSQEATVPGWPQHF.

This clonotype was counted a few times. The chain links TRBV7-9 to TRBJ1-4, with 9 nucleotides matching TRBD1. This CDR3 is 15 amino acids long. With 4 bases clipped from V and 5 bases from J, the junction kept 5 bases outside the gene matches. Germline V gene data show CDR1 as SEHNR and CDR2 as FQNEAQ (reference sequence). Here the CDR3 DNA reads TGTGCCAGCAGCTCATCAGGACAGGGGAATGAAAAACTGTTTTTT. Amino acids: CASSSSGQGNEKLFF.

The V and J genes are TRBV29-1 and TRBJ2-1; 11 bases line up with TRBD2. This CDR3 has 14 amino acids. With V trimmed by 7 bases and J by 9 bases, 11 bases remained unmatched. Looked up from germline, CDR1 is SQVTM and CDR2 is ANQGSEA. CDR3 sequence: CSGFGTSGVIEQFF. The CDR3, as DNA: TGCAGCGGTTTCGGGACTAGCGGTGTGATTGAGCAGTTCTTC.

Of note for this clonotype: This may come from a read error, since a much larger clone is one base off. The rearrangement joins TRBV12-3 or TRBV12-4 to TRBJ1-4; D remains ambiguous. The CDR3 spans 12 residues. The CDR3 region is CASSRRFERLFF. In DNA form, the CDR3 reads TGTGCCAGCAGTCGTAGGTTTGAAAGACTGTTTTTT.

This chain uses TRBV5-1 with TRBJ2-1; 9 bases map to TRBD1. The CDR3 covers 16 residues. Per germline, CDR1 SGHRS and CDR2 YFSETQ. With 4 bases clipped from V and 0 bases from J, the junction kept 5 bases outside the gene matches. The CDR3 coding sequence is TGCGCCAGCAGCCCGACAGGGGGGAGCTCCTACAATGAGCAGTTCTTC. Protein: CASSPTGGSSYNEQFF.